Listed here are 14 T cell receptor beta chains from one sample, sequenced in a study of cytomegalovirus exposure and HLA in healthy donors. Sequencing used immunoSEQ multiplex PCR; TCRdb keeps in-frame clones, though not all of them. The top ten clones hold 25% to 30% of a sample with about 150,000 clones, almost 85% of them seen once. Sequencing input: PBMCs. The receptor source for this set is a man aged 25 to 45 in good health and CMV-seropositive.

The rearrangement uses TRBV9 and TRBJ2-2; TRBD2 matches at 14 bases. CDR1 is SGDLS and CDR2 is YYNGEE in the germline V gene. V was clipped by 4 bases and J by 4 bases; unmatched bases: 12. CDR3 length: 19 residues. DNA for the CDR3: TGTGCCAGCAGCTTTAATAACGGGACTAGCGGGAGAGGCACCGGGGAGCTGTTTTTT. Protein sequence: CASSFNNGTSGRGTGELFF. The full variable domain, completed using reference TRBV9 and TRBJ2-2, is DSGVTQTPKHLITATGQRVTLRCSPRSGDLSVYWYQQSLDQGLQFLIQYYNGEERAKGNILERFSAQQFPDLHSELNLSSLELGDSALYFCASSFNNGTSGRGTGELFFGEGSRLTVL.

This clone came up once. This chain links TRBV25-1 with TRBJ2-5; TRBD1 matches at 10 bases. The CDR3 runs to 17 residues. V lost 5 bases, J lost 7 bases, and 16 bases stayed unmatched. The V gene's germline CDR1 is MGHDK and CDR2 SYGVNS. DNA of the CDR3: TGTGCCAGCAGTTCACTACAGACAGGGGGCCACGTAGGGACCCAGTACTTC. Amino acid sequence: CASSSLQTGGHVGTQYF.

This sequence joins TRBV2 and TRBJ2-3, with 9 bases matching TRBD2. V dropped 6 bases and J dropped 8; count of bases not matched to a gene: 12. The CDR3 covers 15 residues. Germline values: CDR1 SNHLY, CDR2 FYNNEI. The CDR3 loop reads CASSINAGLASTQYF. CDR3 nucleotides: TGTGCCAGCAGCATTAACGCGGGACTAGCCAGTACGCAGTATTTT.

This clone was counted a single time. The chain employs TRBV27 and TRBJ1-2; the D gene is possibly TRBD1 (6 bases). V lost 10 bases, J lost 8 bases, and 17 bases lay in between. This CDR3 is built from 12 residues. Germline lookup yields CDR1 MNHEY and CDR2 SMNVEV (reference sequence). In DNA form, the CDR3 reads TGTGCCACCCGGGGGGGCCCTAGAGGCTACACCTTC. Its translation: CATRGGPRGYTF.

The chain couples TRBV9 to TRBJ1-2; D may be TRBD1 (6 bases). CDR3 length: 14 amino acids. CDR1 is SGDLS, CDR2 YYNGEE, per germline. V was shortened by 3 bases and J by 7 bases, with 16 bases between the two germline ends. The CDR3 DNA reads TGTGCCAGCAGCGCCCGGGACATCCTCCTTGGCTACACCTTC. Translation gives CASSARDILLGYTF.

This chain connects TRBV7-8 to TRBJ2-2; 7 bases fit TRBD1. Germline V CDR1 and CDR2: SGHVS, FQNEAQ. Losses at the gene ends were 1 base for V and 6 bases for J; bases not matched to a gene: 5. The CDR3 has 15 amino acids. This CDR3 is CASSLGTGSPGELFF. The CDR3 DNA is TGTGCCAGCAGCTTAGGGACAGGCTCTCCCGGGGAGCTGTTTTTT. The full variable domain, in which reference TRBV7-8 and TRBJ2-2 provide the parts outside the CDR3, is GAGVSQSPRYKVAKRGQDVALRCDPISGHVSLFWYQQALGQGPEFLTYFQNEAQLDKSGLPSDRFFAERPEGSVSTLKIQRTQQEDSAVYLCASSLGTGSPGELFFGEGSRLTVL.

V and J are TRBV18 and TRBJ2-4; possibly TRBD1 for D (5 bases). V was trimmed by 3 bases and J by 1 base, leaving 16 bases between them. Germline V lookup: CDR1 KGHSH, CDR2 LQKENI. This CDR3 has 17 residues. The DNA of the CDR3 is TGTGCCAGCTCACCCGACTTGGGGCCTCGGGCCAAAAACATTCAGTACTTC. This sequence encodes CASSPDLGPRAKNIQYF.

CDR3 protein: CASRKREGAYEQYF. The DNA of the CDR3 is TGTGCCAGCAGGAAGCGGGAGGGGGCCTACGAGCAGTACTTC. This chain uses TRBV7-8 with TRBJ2-7; 10 nucleotides align to TRBD2. With V trimmed by 6 bases and J by 2 bases, 4 bases remained unmatched. There are 14 residues in the CDR3. Germline CDR1 SGHVS, CDR2 FQNEAQ.

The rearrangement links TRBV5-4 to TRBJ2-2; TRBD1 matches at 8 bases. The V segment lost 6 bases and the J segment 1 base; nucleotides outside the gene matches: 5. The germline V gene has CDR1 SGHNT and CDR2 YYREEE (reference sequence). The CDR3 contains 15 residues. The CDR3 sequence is CASNAGTGNTGELFF. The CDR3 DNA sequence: TGTGCCAGCAACGCCGGGACAGGGAACACCGGGGAGCTGTTTTTT.

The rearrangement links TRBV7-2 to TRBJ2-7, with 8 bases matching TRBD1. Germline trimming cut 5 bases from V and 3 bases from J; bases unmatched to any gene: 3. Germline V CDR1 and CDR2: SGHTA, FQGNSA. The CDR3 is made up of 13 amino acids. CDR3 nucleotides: TGTGCCAGCAGCCCCGGGACAGGCTACGAGCAGTACTTC. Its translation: CASSPGTGYEQYF.

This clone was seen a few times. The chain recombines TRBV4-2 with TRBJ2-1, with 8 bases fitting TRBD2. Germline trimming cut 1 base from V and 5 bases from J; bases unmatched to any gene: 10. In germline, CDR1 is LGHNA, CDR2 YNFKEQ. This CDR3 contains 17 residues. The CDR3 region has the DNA TGTGCCAGCAGCCAAGCCTCCCAGCGGGAGTACAACAATGAGCAGTTCTTC. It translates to CASSQASQREYNNEQFF.

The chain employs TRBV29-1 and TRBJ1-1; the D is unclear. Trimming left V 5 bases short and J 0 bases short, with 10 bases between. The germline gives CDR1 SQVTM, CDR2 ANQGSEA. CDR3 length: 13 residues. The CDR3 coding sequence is TGCAGCGTTAGACGGGTTTTGAACACTGAAGCTTTCTTT. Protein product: CSVRRVLNTEAFF.

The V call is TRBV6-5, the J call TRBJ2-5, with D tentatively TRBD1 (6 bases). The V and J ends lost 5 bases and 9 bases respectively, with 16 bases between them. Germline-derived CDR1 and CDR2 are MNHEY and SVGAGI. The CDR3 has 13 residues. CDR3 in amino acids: CASSTDRQRAQYF. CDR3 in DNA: TGTGCCAGCAGTACGGACAGACAGAGGGCCCAGTACTTC.

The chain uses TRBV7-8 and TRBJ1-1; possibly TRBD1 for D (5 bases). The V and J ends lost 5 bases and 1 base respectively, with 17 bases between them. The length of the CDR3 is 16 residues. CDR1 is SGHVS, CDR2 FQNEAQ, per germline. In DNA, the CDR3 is TGTGCCAGCAGCCTCCTGGCCGGGGGGGAGAACACTGAAGCTTTCTTT. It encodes CASSLLAGGENTEAFF.